This T cell receptor beta chain is drawn from a study of T cells after yellow fever vaccination. The table lists this clonotype with many counts. The antigen remains unidentified. CDR1 is SGHVS, CDR2 FQNEAQ, per germline. Trimming cost V 5 bases and J 0 bases, with 11 bases left between them. This CDR3 has 15 amino acids. TCRdb reprocessed the 5' RACE reads with MiXCR, giving one entry per CDR3 protein. The sample includes approximately 93,000 distinct CDR3 sequences, roughly 5.8% of them seen just once. Study-wide findings and caveats: Contamination by abundant bulk-population clonotypes could be present in FACS-sorted repertoires. Most clones from primary vaccination resurfaced after the booster (about 95% CD4, approximately 88% CD8).

The sample consisted of CD8+ T cells sorted from PBMCs, taken 10 days after the yellow fever booster vaccination. This chain links TRBV7-8 with TRBJ2-1; possible D gene TRBD2, 6 bases. This sequence originates from a young man who received the YFV17D yellow fever vaccine. The CDR3 DNA follows: TGTGCCAGCAGCCCCTGGGGAGGCTCCTACAATGAGCAGTTCTTC. It specifies CASSPWGGSYNEQFF.